Listed here are 15 T cell receptor beta chains from one sample, sequenced in a study of PD-L1 blockade in urothelial cancer. The table came from immunoSEQ multiplex PCR; TCRdb's copy has only in-frame clones and leaves some out. The table records more than 30,000 clones, 83% of them present only once. Sequencing was performed on PBMCs, taken around atezolizumab (anti-PD-L1) treatment. Every receptor here comes from a man between 60 and 75 years old with urothelial cancer.

This chain connects TRBV28 to TRBJ1-5; 8 nucleotides line up with TRBD1. After removal of 2 bases from V and 7 bases from J, the junction contained 1 base not matched to a gene. Germline V gives CDR1 MDHEN, CDR2 SYDVKM. The CDR3 runs 13 residues. Written as DNA, the CDR3 is TGTGCCAGCAGTTTAGGACAGGGCCAGCCCCAGCATTTT. Encoded protein: CASSLGQGQPQHF.

J is TRBJ1-3 and V is TRBV29-1, with D hard to call. The CDR3 is made up of 16 amino acids. The ends were cut back, 0 bases at V and 0 bases at J, with 12 bases in the middle. Germline V CDR1 and CDR2: SQVTM, ANQGSEA. CDR3 DNA sequence: TGCAGCGTTGAAGATACTGGACTGCACTCTGGAAACACCATATATTTT. Protein sequence: CSVEDTGLHSGNTIYF.

The V call is TRBV27, the J call TRBJ2-2; D uncertain. V was trimmed by 2 bases and J by 0 bases, leaving 7 bases between them. Germline CDR1 and CDR2: MNHEY and SMNVEV (reference sequence). This CDR3 contains 15 residues. The CDR3 here is CASSLTTTNTGELFF. For the CDR3, the DNA is TGTGCCAGCAGTTTAACTACAACGAACACCGGGGAGCTGTTTTTT.

This chain uses TRBV6-6 with TRBJ1-1, with TRBD1 matching over 8 bases. Losses at the gene ends were 6 bases for V and 6 bases for J; bases not matched to a gene: 9. CDR1 MNHNY and CDR2 SVGAGI come from the germline V gene (reference sequence). The CDR3 is 14 residues long. The CDR3 nucleotides are TGTGCCAGCAGCGCTCCCGGACAGGGTTCTGAAGCTTTCTTT. It encodes CASSAPGQGSEAFF.

The chain uses TRBV29-1 and TRBJ2-1; 7 bases fit TRBD1. Germline V gene lookup returns CDR1 SQVTM and CDR2 ANQGSEA. The trim removed 3 bases at V and 7 bases at J, leaving 21 bases unmatched. CDR3 length equals 18 residues. The CDR3 region has the DNA TGCAGCGTTGACCGAACTAAAGGGGGCTATACGAATACGAATGAGCAGTTCTTC. Its translation: CSVDRTKGGYTNTNEQFF.

This chain connects TRBV6-5 to TRBJ2-5, with TRBD2 matching over 9 bases. This CDR3 contains 13 residues. V lost 7 bases to trimming and J lost 5 bases; unmatched junction nucleotides: 5. Germline loops: CDR1 MNHEY, CDR2 SVGAGI. The DNA for the CDR3 is TGTGCCAGCATGGTAGCGGGGGATGAGACCCAGTACTTC. Translated: CASMVAGDETQYF.

The V call is TRBV11-2, the J call TRBJ2-2, with TRBD1 as a possible D gene (6 bases). The germline V and J ends were trimmed by 6 bases and 3 bases, with 14 bases remaining between them. The CDR3 has 15 residues. CDR1 is SGHAT and CDR2 is FQNNGV in the germline V gene. DNA of the CDR3: TGTGCCAGCAGGCAGACCGACAGGTACACCGGGGAGCTGTTTTTT. Translation gives CASRQTDRYTGELFF.

The rearrangement joins TRBV9 to TRBJ2-1; no clear D. This CDR3 spans 13 amino acids. Germline CDR1 is SGDLS and CDR2 is YYNGEE. V shed 0 bases and J shed 5 bases, with 6 bases lying between them. This chain's CDR3 is CASSVGRDNEQFF. CDR3 coding DNA: TGTGCCAGCAGCGTAGGTCGAGACAATGAGCAGTTCTTC.

This chain uses TRBV5-6 with TRBJ2-5; TRBD2 might be the D (5 bases). Germline CDR1 and CDR2: SGHDT and YYEEEE. The CDR3 loop spans 15 amino acids. V was clipped by 3 bases and J by 0 bases, with 12 bases between them. The CDR3 region is CASSSPRADQETQYF. DNA of the CDR3: TGTGCCAGCAGCTCACCTAGAGCGGACCAAGAGACCCAGTACTTC.

The CDR3 spells CASSVRGRGTEAFF. The CDR3 nucleotides are TGTGCCAGCAGCGTCCGAGGGCGGGGGACTGAAGCTTTCTTT. The chain combines TRBV7-2 with TRBJ1-1; D perhaps matches TRBD1 (5 bases). V lost 5 bases and J 5 bases, leaving 15 bases between the germline ends. The germline V gene encodes CDR1 SGHTA and CDR2 FQGNSA. The CDR3 has 14 residues. The whole variable domain, filled in from reference TRBV7-2 and TRBJ1-1, reads GAGVSQSPSNKVTEKGKDVELRCDPISGHTALYWYRQSLGQGLEFLIYFQGNSAPDKSGLPSDRFSAERTGGSVSTLTIQRTQQEDSAVYLCASSVRGRGTEAFFGQGTRLTVV.

The chain uses TRBV28 and TRBJ2-1; no clear D gene. The CDR3 totals 14 residues. CDR1 and CDR2 from the germline V gene are MDHEN and SYDVKM. The V end lost 2 bases, the J end lost 2 bases, and 7 bases lay between the germline ends. The CDR3 DNA sequence: TGTGCCAGCAGTTTAAACTCCCCCTACAATGAGCAGTTCTTC. It encodes CASSLNSPYNEQFF.

The chain joins TRBV29-1 to TRBJ1-2; 7 bases align to TRBD1. With V trimmed by 4 bases and J by 5 bases, 13 bases remained unmatched. This CDR3 contains 15 residues. Germline loops: CDR1 SQVTM, CDR2 ANQGSEA. The CDR3 nucleotides read TGCAGCGTTGCCCATCCCCGAGCAGGGGGGTATGGCTACACCTTC. It is translated as CSVAHPRAGGYGYTF. The full variable domain, completed using reference TRBV29-1 and TRBJ1-2, is SAVISQKPSRDICQRGTSLTIQCQVDSQVTMMFWYRQQPGQSLTLIATANQGSEATYESGFVIDKFPISRPNLTFSTLTVSNMSPEDSSIYLCSVAHPRAGGYGYTFGSGTRLTVV.

The chain recombines TRBV28 with TRBJ2-7; 11 nucleotides line up with TRBD1. Germline values: CDR1 MDHEN, CDR2 SYDVKM. The CDR3 sequence is 16 residues long. J gave up 6 bases and V 5 bases, and 12 bases lay outside the gene matches. The CDR3 nucleotides are TGTGCCAGCAGTCCATCCCCGGGGACAGGGGGAGTCGAGCAGTACTTC. Its translation: CASSPSPGTGGVEQYF.

This clone was counted between two and nine times. The chain employs TRBV6-1 and TRBJ2-3, with 13 bases fitting TRBD2. Unmatched junction bases numbered 7, after V lost 1 base and J lost 3 bases. Looked up from germline, CDR1 is MNHNS and CDR2 is SASEGT. This CDR3 is 18 amino acids long. CDR3 amino acids: CASSEDLGLAGWTDTQYF. The CDR3 nucleotides are TGTGCCAGCAGTGAAGATCTGGGACTAGCGGGGTGGACAGATACGCAGTATTTT.

The chain employs TRBV11-2 and TRBJ2-6; D perhaps matches TRBD1 (5 bases). The CDR3 runs to 18 residues. CDR1 SGHAT and CDR2 FQNNGV come from the germline V gene. V lost 2 bases and J lost 0, with 14 bases in between. The CDR3 nucleotides are TGTGCCAGCAGCTTAAAAACCGACAGTCACTCTGGGGCCAACGTCCTGACTTTC. This gives the protein CASSLKTDSHSGANVLTF.